What follows are 7 T cell receptor beta chains derived from one specimen sequenced in a study of T cell responses to AZD1222 COVID-19 vaccine. Sequencing was performed with immunoSEQ multiplex PCR; in TCRdb, only in-frame clones are kept and a portion is missing. The sample yields over 100,000 clones, approximately 81% seen once. Sequencing was performed on peripheral blood, taken on day 0 of AZD1222 vaccination. The receptors originated from an adult in good health.

The chain uses TRBV28 and TRBJ1-1, with D perhaps TRBD1 (5 bases). The CDR3 is 14 residues long. Germline CDR1 reads MDHEN; CDR2 reads SYDVKM. Trimming removed 6 bases from V and 4 bases from J, with 15 bases in between. CDR3 loop: CASRAGTGLTEAFF. CDR3 DNA: TGTGCCAGCAGGGCAGGGACCGGCCTCACTGAAGCTTTCTTT.

The genes are TRBV7-9 and TRBJ2-5; D ambiguous. CDR1 and CDR2 from the germline V gene are SEHNR and FQNEAQ (reference sequence). The V end lost 5 bases, the J end lost 5 bases, and 9 bases lay between the germline ends. The CDR3 covers 12 residues. The CDR3 is CASSLGTETQYF. CDR3 in DNA: TGTGCCAGCAGCCTGGGTACGGAGACCCAGTACTTC.

The rearrangement links TRBV6-5 to TRBJ2-5; possible D gene TRBD1, 5 bases. The V gene's germline CDR1 is MNHEY and CDR2 SVGAGI. The V end was cut by 4 bases, the J end by 2 bases, with 8 bases between. The CDR3 has 13 amino acids. This CDR3 is CASSSGLQETQYF. The CDR3 nucleotides are TGTGCCAGCAGTTCAGGGTTGCAAGAGACCCAGTACTTC.

This clone was seen only once. The chain recombines TRBV9 with TRBJ2-5, with 8 bases matching TRBD1. This CDR3 is 16 amino acids long. V dropped 2 bases and J dropped 4; count of bases not matched to a gene: 10. Germline loops: CDR1 SGDLS, CDR2 YYNGEE. CDR3 nucleotides: TGTGCCAGCAGCGTGACAGGGGATGGTTTGGGAGAGACCCAGTACTTC. Its protein product is CASSVTGDGLGETQYF.

CDR3 protein: CASSYSRLGNNSPLHF. The DNA of the CDR3 is TGTGCCAGCAGTTACTCGAGGTTGGGGAATAATTCACCCCTCCACTTT. The J gene is TRBJ1-6, the V gene TRBV6-8; D ambiguous. V lost 0 bases and J 5 bases, leaving 11 bases between the germline ends. Germline CDR1 MNHGY, CDR2 SAAAGT. The CDR3 runs 16 residues.

V is TRBV18 and J is TRBJ2-6; D not certain. The CDR3 is 16 amino acids. Trimming shortened V by 5 bases and J by 2 bases, and 13 bases separated the two germline ends. Looked up from germline, CDR1 is KGHSH and CDR2 is LQKENI. The CDR3 spells CASSSAPGPGANVLTF. The CDR3 DNA is TGTGCCAGCTCATCCGCCCCAGGTCCTGGGGCCAACGTCCTGACTTTC.

The chain recombines TRBV29-1 with TRBJ1-2, with 7 bases aligning to TRBD1. The CDR3 spans 12 residues. Germline V gene lookup returns CDR1 SQVTM and CDR2 ANQGSEA. With V trimmed by 2 bases and J by 8 bases, 5 bases remained unmatched. The CDR3 here is CSVERQGEGYTF. The CDR3 bases are TGCAGCGTTGAAAGACAGGGCGAGGGCTACACCTTC. The variable domain in full, with the rest retrieved from reference TRBV29-1 and TRBJ1-2, is SAVISQKPSRDICQRGTSLTIQCQVDSQVTMMFWYRQQPGQSLTLIATANQGSEATYESGFVIDKFPISRPNLTFSTLTVSNMSPEDSSIYLCSVERQGEGYTFGSGTRLTVV.